These 20 T cell receptor beta chains share one sample of origin, sequenced in a study of blood T cell repertoires in COVID-19. TCRdb's copy holds only in-frame clones and misses some; the assay was immunoSEQ multiplex PCR. Of 130,000 to 150,000 clones listed, 80% are singletons. Sample: peripheral blood. The receptors were sampled from a man aged 60 to 75 with active or convalescent COVID-19.

The chain is built from TRBV7-6 and TRBJ2-1, with 7 bases that match TRBD2. V lost 5 bases and J lost 6; bases outside the gene matches: 10. The CDR3 covers 15 residues. Germline V lookup: CDR1 SGHVS, CDR2 FNYEAQ. The CDR3 spells CASSLGTPGGNEQFF. CDR3 in DNA: TGTGCCAGCAGCCTCGGGACTCCGGGGGGCAATGAGCAGTTCTTC.

The chain combines TRBV28 with TRBJ2-3; possibly TRBD1 for D (5 bases). Germline CDR1 and CDR2: MDHEN and SYDVKM. Between the trimmed V and J ends, which lost 6 bases and 0 bases, there was a span of 7 bases. There are 13 residues in the CDR3. The CDR3 DNA reads as TGTGCCAGCAGATCAGGGAGCACAGATACGCAGTATTTT. This sequence encodes CASRSGSTDTQYF.

The V and J genes are TRBV28 and TRBJ2-6, with TRBD2 as a possible D gene (5 bases). The germline V gene has CDR1 MDHEN and CDR2 SYDVKM. This CDR3 has 15 residues. V gave up 11 bases and J gave up 0 bases, with 14 bases separating them. This CDR3 reads CAAEGANSGANVLTF. The CDR3 nucleotides read TGTGCCGCCGAGGGAGCGAACTCTGGGGCCAACGTCCTGACTTTC.

V usage is TRBV18 and J usage is TRBJ2-3, with TRBD1 as a possible D gene (6 bases). V shed 2 bases and J shed 2 bases, with 11 bases lying between them. This CDR3 comprises 15 residues. Germline-derived CDR1 and CDR2 are KGHSH and LQKENI. The CDR3 DNA is TGTGCCAGCTCACCAATCCAGGGGCCCACAGATACGCAGTATTTT. Translated: CASSPIQGPTDTQYF.

This clone was found once. V usage is TRBV19 and J usage is TRBJ2-1; the match to TRBD2 covers 7 bases. Germline CDR1 LNHDA, CDR2 SQIVND (reference sequence). The CDR3 runs 14 residues. After removal of 3 bases from V and 6 bases from J, the junction contained 5 bases not matched to a gene. Here the CDR3 DNA reads TGTGCCAGTAGTATTCCTAGCGGACTCAATGAGCAGTTCTTC. It specifies CASSIPSGLNEQFF.

The V and J genes are TRBV7-2 and TRBJ1-3; D ambiguous. The CDR3 spans 14 residues. Germline V gene data show CDR1 as SGHTA and CDR2 as FQGNSA. Trimming left V 1 base short and J 2 bases short, with 6 bases between. The CDR3 coding sequence is TGTGCCAGCAGCTTAGGTCGTCCTGGAAACACCATATATTTT. It encodes CASSLGRPGNTIYF. Full variable domain (remainder filled in from reference TRBV7-2 and TRBJ1-3): GAGVSQSPSNKVTEKGKDVELRCDPISGHTALYWYRQSLGQGLEFLIYFQGNSAPDKSGLPSDRFSAERTGGSVSTLTIQRTQQEDSAVYLCASSLGRPGNTIYFGEGSWLTVV.

This clone was picked up a small number of times. Written as DNA, the CDR3 is TGTGCCAGCAGGACGTCAGGGACTCGCAATGAGCAGTTCTTC. The encoded protein is CASRTSGTRNEQFF. This sequence joins TRBV27 and TRBJ2-1; weak D call: TRBD2 (6 bases). This CDR3 has 14 amino acids. CDR1 and CDR2 (germline): MNHEY, SMNVEV (reference sequence). Trimming left V 6 bases short and J 6 bases short, with 15 bases between.

This clone is a singleton in its sample. The V call is TRBV14, the J call TRBJ1-6, with D maybe TRBD1 (6 bases). From germline, CDR1 is SGHDN and CDR2 FVKESK. V lost 2 bases and J lost 7, with 12 bases in between. The CDR3 sequence is 15 residues long. The CDR3 DNA follows: TGTGCCAGCAGCCAACCAGGGGAATGGAATTCACCCCTCCACTTT. Encoded protein: CASSQPGEWNSPLHF.

The chain couples TRBV5-1 to TRBJ1-4; no clear D gene. This CDR3 contains 15 residues. Germline V gene lookup returns CDR1 SGHRS and CDR2 YFSETQ. The V gene lost 3 bases and the J gene lost 8 bases, with 17 bases spanning the gap. The CDR3 reads CASSSTSTRFEKLFF. The CDR3 DNA is TGCGCCAGCAGCTCTACTTCGACAAGATTCGAAAAACTGTTTTTT.

The chain recombines TRBV30 with TRBJ1-2, with 7 nucleotides matching TRBD1. From germline, CDR1 is GTSNPN and CDR2 SVGIG (reference sequence). The CDR3 covers 13 residues. V gave up 8 bases and J gave up 2 bases; unmatched junction bases: 8. The CDR3 DNA follows: TGTGCCGGAAACAGGGGTGGGAACTATGGCTACACCTTC. Translated, it gives CAGNRGGNYGYTF.

This clone turned up a few times. The chain combines TRBV7-3 with TRBJ1-1, with D uncertain. The ends were cut back, 2 bases at V and 5 bases at J, with 9 bases in the middle. This CDR3 comprises 13 residues. Germline assignment: CDR1 SGHTA and CDR2 FQGTGA. The CDR3 bases are TGTGCCAGCAGCTTATGGCAGAAGACTGAAGCTTTCTTT. This codes for CASSLWQKTEAFF.

This clone has a single count. The chain employs TRBV4-2 and TRBJ2-7, with TRBD2 as a possible D gene (6 bases). Germline V lookup: CDR1 LGHNA, CDR2 YNFKEQ. The CDR3 consists of 15 residues. V gave up 4 bases and J gave up 5 bases, with 18 bases separating them. The CDR3 sequence: CASSPSGGWSNEQYF. The CDR3 DNA follows: TGTGCCAGCAGCCCGTCAGGAGGGTGGTCCAACGAGCAGTACTTC.

The chain recombines TRBV7-2 with TRBJ2-5; 8 bases match TRBD1. The germline gives CDR1 SGHTA, CDR2 FQGNSA. V trimming: 5 bases; J trimming: 4 bases; junction bases outside the gene matches: 3. CDR3 length: 13 amino acids. The DNA of the CDR3 is TGTGCCAGCAGCGGACAGGGAGGAGAGACCCAGTACTTC. Translation: CASSGQGGETQYF.

The table lists this clone with a few counts. The rearrangement links TRBV9 to TRBJ1-5; 7 bases map to TRBD1. Germline V CDR1 and CDR2: SGDLS, YYNGEE. The CDR3 consists of 14 residues. The junction had 6 bases not matched to a gene; V was cut back by 6 bases and J by 3 bases. CDR3 region: CASNDGQVNQPQHF. CDR3 DNA: TGTGCCAGCAACGACGGACAGGTCAATCAGCCCCAGCATTTT.

This chain connects TRBV5-1 to TRBJ1-4; weak D call: TRBD1 (6 bases). The CDR3 sequence is 15 residues long. V was clipped by 4 bases and J by 1 base, with 11 bases between them. Germline CDR1 SGHRS, CDR2 YFSETQ. The CDR3 region has the DNA TGCGCCAGCAGCCAGAGGACAGAAACTAATGAAAAACTGTTTTTT. Protein: CASSQRTETNEKLFF.

The chain has TRBV3-1 (or the pseudogene TRBV3-2) and TRBJ1-6; 8 bases fit TRBD1. The CDR3 covers 15 residues. Germline CDR1 reads LGHDT; CDR2 reads YNNKEL (reference sequence). J gave up 10 bases and V 1 base, and 6 bases lay outside the gene matches. CDR3 nucleotides: TGTGCCAGCAGCCAAGCAACAGGGGGGACGTCACCCCTCCACTTT. It translates to CASSQATGGTSPLHF.

V is TRBV19 and J is TRBJ2-4; TRBD1 aligns across 7 bases. V dropped 5 bases and J dropped 3; count of bases not matched to a gene: 13. The CDR3 contains 17 residues. Per the germline V gene, CDR1 is LNHDA and CDR2 is SQIVND (reference sequence). The CDR3 here is CASSPGQLFLGKNIQYF. DNA for the CDR3: TGTGCCAGTAGTCCGGGACAGCTGTTCCTCGGCAAAAACATTCAGTACTTC.

This clone has a single count. The chain employs TRBV5-4 and TRBJ2-5, with D possibly being TRBD1 (6 bases). From germline, CDR1 is SGHNT and CDR2 YYREEE (reference sequence). The CDR3 sequence is 14 residues long. V was cut by 4 bases and J by 4 bases, with 14 bases left in between. CDR3 sequence (DNA): TGTGCCAGCAGCGGATTACAGGGTTCAGAGACCCAGTACTTC. Residues: CASSGLQGSETQYF.

In its sample, this clone was seen once. CDR3 residues: CASSSPEQGGFF. DNA for the CDR3: TGTGCCAGCAGTTCTCCCGAGCAGGGGGGGTTCTTC. J is TRBJ2-1 and V is TRBV28; the D gene is possibly TRBD1 (7 bases). CDR1 and CDR2 from the germline V gene are MDHEN and SYDVKM. CDR3 length equals 12 residues. Trimming stripped 4 bases from V and 15 bases from J, with 16 bases between. Variable domain in full (rest from reference TRBV28 and TRBJ2-1): DVKVTQSSRYLVKRTGEKVFLECVQDMDHENMFWYRQDPGLGLRLIYFSYDVKMKEKGDIPEGYSVSREKKERFSLILESASTNQTSMYLCASSSPEQGGFFGPGTRLTVL.

J is TRBJ2-5 and V is TRBV7-8; perhaps TRBD2 as D (5 bases). CDR3 length: 14 residues. Trimming removed 1 base at V and 5 bases at J, with 11 bases between. CDR1 and CDR2 (germline): SGHVS, FQNEAQ. The CDR3 DNA follows: TGTGCCAGCAGCTTAGTCACTAGAGGCGAGACCCAGTACTTC. Its translation is CASSLVTRGETQYF.